The 10 T cell receptor beta chains in this list originate from one sample, sequenced in a study of cytotoxic CD8 clonotypes in ibrutinib-treated CLL. Only in-frame clones appear in the TCRdb table, and some are missing; sequencing was by immunoSEQ multiplex PCR. The sample has just over 200,000 clones, roughly 73% seen once. The sequencing used PBMCs, collected after 12 months of ibrutinib treatment. All receptors come from a human donor with chronic lymphocytic leukemia.

CDR3 in DNA: TGCGCCAGCAGCATCCGGGACACACAAGAGACCCAGTACTTC. It codes for CASSIRDTQETQYF. The V and J genes are TRBV5-1 and TRBJ2-5; possibly TRBD1 for D (6 bases). Per germline, CDR1 SGHRS and CDR2 YFSETQ. The CDR3 has 14 residues. V was cut by 4 bases and J by 2 bases, with 12 bases left in between.

J is TRBJ2-1 and V is TRBV28; D is unclear. The CDR3 is 10 amino acids. V was cut by 6 bases and J by 10 bases, with 7 bases left in between. CDR1 is MDHEN, CDR2 SYDVKM, per germline. CDR3 coding DNA: TGTGCCAGCAGCCTAGGGGAGCAGTTCTTC. Its translation: CASSLGEQFF.

The V gene is TRBV6-1, the J gene TRBJ2-7; unclear D gene. V gave up 6 bases and J gave up 6 bases, with 6 bases separating them. The CDR3 covers 10 residues. Per the germline V gene, CDR1 is MNHNS and CDR2 is SASEGT. The CDR3 coding sequence is TGTGCCAGCAGCGATCTCGAGCAGTACTTC. This gives the protein CASSDLEQYF.

The gene calls are TRBV6-1 and TRBJ1-5; 8 positions match TRBD1. The CDR3 covers 14 residues. CDR1 is MNHNS, CDR2 SASEGT, per germline. The V gene end was trimmed by 1 base and the J gene end by 7 bases; junction bases not matched to a gene: 3. Here the CDR3 reads CASSEGTGPQPQHF. CDR3 in DNA: TGTGCCAGCAGTGAAGGGACAGGGCCCCAGCCCCAGCATTTT.

The CDR3 sequence: CASSAGTADLVAFF. The CDR3 DNA sequence: TGTGCCAGCAGCGCAGGGACAGCCGATCTCGTAGCTTTCTTT. The chain links TRBV9 to TRBJ1-1; TRBD1 matches at 7 bases. Germline V gives CDR1 SGDLS, CDR2 YYNGEE. V dropped 3 bases and J dropped 10; count of bases not matched to a gene: 12. The CDR3 covers 14 residues.

In this sample, this clone turned up a few times. The chain combines TRBV7-9 with TRBJ1-5; D may be TRBD1 (5 bases). CDR3 length equals 13 residues. Trimming pared 5 bases from V and 5 bases from J, leaving 10 bases between. The germline V gene has CDR1 SEHNR and CDR2 FQNEAQ (reference sequence). CDR3 sequence: CASSRDSYQPQHF. CDR3 sequence (DNA): TGTGCCAGCAGCCGAGACAGTTATCAGCCCCAGCATTTT.

This sequence joins TRBV13 and TRBJ2-7; D possibly corresponds to TRBD2 (5 bases). In germline, CDR1 is PRHDT, CDR2 FYEKMQ (reference sequence). The V and J ends lost 0 bases and 6 bases respectively, with 15 bases between them. This CDR3 comprises 15 residues. The CDR3 nucleotides read TGTGCCAGCAGCTTAGGGGGCTCTCAAAGCGGCGAGCAGTACTTC. Translated, it gives CASSLGGSQSGEQYF.

Only one count was recorded for this clone. V gene TRBV28 combines with J gene TRBJ2-7, with 8 bases fitting TRBD1. This CDR3 region has 15 residues. Unmatched junction bases numbered 5, after V lost 2 bases and J lost 2 bases. Germline V gene sequence: CDR1 MDHEN, CDR2 SYDVKM. The CDR3 DNA is TGTGCCAGCAGTTTACGACAGGGGCCCCCCTACGAGCAGTACTTC. Translating gives CASSLRQGPPYEQYF.

The chain joins TRBV9 to TRBJ2-1; the match to TRBD2 covers 9 bases. The V gene's germline CDR1 is SGDLS and CDR2 YYNGEE. The CDR3 runs to 13 residues. J was trimmed by 6 bases and V by 10 bases; bases with no gene match: 8. CDR3 protein: CAGWREGLNEQFF. The CDR3 nucleotides read TGTGCCGGGTGGCGGGAGGGCCTCAATGAGCAGTTCTTC.

The genes are TRBV19 and TRBJ2-7; 7 bases map to TRBD1. Germline values: CDR1 LNHDA, CDR2 SQIVND (reference sequence). The CDR3 has 14 amino acids. J gave up 2 bases and V 5 bases, and 6 bases lay outside the gene matches. CDR3 in amino acids: CASSPSQGPYEQYF. The CDR3 nucleotides read TGTGCCAGTAGTCCCTCACAGGGGCCCTACGAGCAGTACTTC.